What follows are 9 T cell receptor beta chains derived from one specimen sequenced in a study of OX40 agonist ivuxolimab in advanced cancers. Library creation used the immunoSEQ multiplex PCR assay. The source is immuneACCESS, and TCRdb retained only in-frame sequences with V and J called. Part of the clones is not carried over; for the studies checked, unresolved V genes explain less than half of this, and the remainder is unexplained. This sample comprises fewer than 40,000 clones, approximately 90% of them detected only once. Roughly 0.92% of the sample goes to the ten largest clones. Sequences were derived from CD4+ or CD8+ T cells sorted from blood, sampled in a trial of the OX40 agonist ivuxolimab. These receptors all stem from an adult with an advanced solid tumor such as melanoma, head and neck, liver or kidney cancer.

V and J are TRBV18 and TRBJ2-1, with 14 bases fitting TRBD2. Germline lookup yields CDR1 KGHSH and CDR2 LQKENI. With V trimmed by 4 bases and J by 0 bases, 2 bases remained unmatched. CDR3 length: 17 residues. The CDR3 DNA reads TGTGCCAGCTCACGAGGGACTAGCGGGAGCTCCTACAATGAGCAGTTCTTC. Amino acid sequence: CASSRGTSGSSYNEQFF. Drawing the rest from reference TRBV18 and TRBJ2-1, the complete variable domain is NAGVMQNPRHLVRRRGQEARLRCSPMKGHSHVYWYRQLPEEGLKFMVYLQKENIIDESGMPKERFSAEFPKEGPSILRIQQVVRGDSAAYFCASSRGTSGSSYNEQFFGPGTRLTVL.

The genes are TRBV20-1 and TRBJ2-7, with D unresolved. Per germline, CDR1 DFQATT and CDR2 SNEGSKA (reference sequence). V dropped 6 bases and J dropped 2 bases, with 8 bases sitting between them. The CDR3 length is 11 residues. The CDR3 protein is CSALGPYEQYF. The CDR3 bases are TGCAGTGCCCTAGGTCCCTACGAGCAGTACTTC.

This chain connects TRBV5-5 to TRBJ1-2; D gene uncertain. CDR1 and CDR2 (germline): SGHKS, YYEKEE (reference sequence). The CDR3 contains 12 residues. V lost 6 bases and J lost 6, with 12 bases in between. For the CDR3, the DNA is TGTGCCAGCAACTATTATGGTGATGGCTACACCTTC. Protein product: CASNYYGDGYTF.

This rearrangement joins TRBV12-5 to TRBJ2-2; 7 positions agree with TRBD1. The trim removed 2 bases at V and 0 bases at J, leaving 0 bases unmatched. The CDR3 consists of 15 residues. From germline, CDR1 is LGHNT and CDR2 FRNRAP. CDR3 region: CASGLTGANTGELFF. Written as DNA, the CDR3 is TGTGCTAGTGGTTTGACAGGGGCGAACACCGGGGAGCTGTTTTTT.

The genes are TRBV11-1 and TRBJ1-3, with 8 bases that match TRBD1. Looked up from germline, CDR1 is SGHAT and CDR2 is FQDESV (reference sequence). The CDR3 is 15 residues long. The V segment lost 4 bases and the J segment 0 bases; nucleotides outside the gene matches: 2. CDR3 in DNA: TGTGCCAGCAGCTCGGGACAGGCCTCTGGAAACACCATATATTTT. It translates to CASSSGQASGNTIYF.

The V call is TRBV14, the J call TRBJ2-5; TRBD1 agrees at 7 bases. This CDR3 comprises 15 residues. The V gene's germline CDR1 is SGHDN and CDR2 FVKESK. V lost 2 bases and J lost 5; bases outside the gene matches: 8. CDR3 DNA: TGTGCCAGCAGCCAAAATACAGGGGCCTTTGAGACCCAGTACTTC. Encoded protein: CASSQNTGAFETQYF.

The rearrangement links TRBV6-1 to TRBJ1-6; D call uncertain. Looked up from germline, CDR1 is MNHNS and CDR2 is SASEGT. V shed 3 bases and J shed 7 bases, with 7 bases lying between them. The CDR3 covers 13 residues. In DNA form, the CDR3 reads TGTGCCAGCAGTGACGGGGTAAATTCACCCCTCCACTTT. Amino acids: CASSDGVNSPLHF.

The table lists this clone with a count of one. The rearrangement joins TRBV4-3 to TRBJ2-1; 10 bases are a match to TRBD2. V trimming: 1 base; J trimming: 7 bases; junction bases outside the gene matches: 4. The length of the CDR3 is 15 residues. CDR1 is LGHNA and CDR2 is YSLEER in the germline V gene. The DNA for the CDR3 is TGCGCCAGCAGCCAAGCTAGCGGGAGTGGGAATGAGCAGTTCTTC. The encoded protein is CASSQASGSGNEQFF.

The chain carries TRBV5-4 and TRBJ2-1; a weak D match, TRBD2 (5 bases). Germline-derived CDR1 and CDR2 are SGHNT and YYREEE (reference sequence). The CDR3 sequence is 16 residues long. The V end lost 0 bases, the J end lost 5 bases, and 15 bases lay between the germline ends. CDR3 in amino acids: CASSLGGRRADNEQFF. The CDR3 DNA is TGTGCCAGCAGCTTGGGAGGGAGAAGGGCAGACAATGAGCAGTTCTTC.